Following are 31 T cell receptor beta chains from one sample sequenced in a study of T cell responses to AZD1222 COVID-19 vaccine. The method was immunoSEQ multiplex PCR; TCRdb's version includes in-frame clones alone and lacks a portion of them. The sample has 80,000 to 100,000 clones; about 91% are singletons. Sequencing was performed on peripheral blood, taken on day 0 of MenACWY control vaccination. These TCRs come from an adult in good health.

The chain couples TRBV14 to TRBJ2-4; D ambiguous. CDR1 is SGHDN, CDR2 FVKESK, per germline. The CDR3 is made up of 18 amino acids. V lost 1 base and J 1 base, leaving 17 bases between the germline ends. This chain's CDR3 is CASSQGDGYGTAKNIQYF. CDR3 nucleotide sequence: TGTGCCAGCAGCCAAGGAGACGGGTATGGCACGGCCAAAAACATTCAGTACTTC.

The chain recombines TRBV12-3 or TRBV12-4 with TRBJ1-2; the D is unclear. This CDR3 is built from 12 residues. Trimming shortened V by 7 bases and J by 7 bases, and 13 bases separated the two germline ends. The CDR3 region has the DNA TGTGCCAGCACAAATAGGATGTTTGGCTACACCTTC. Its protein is CASTNRMFGYTF.

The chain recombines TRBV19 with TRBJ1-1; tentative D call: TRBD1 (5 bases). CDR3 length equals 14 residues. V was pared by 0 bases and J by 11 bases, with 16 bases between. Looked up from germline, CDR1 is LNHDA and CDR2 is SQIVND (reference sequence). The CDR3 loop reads CASSIDLGSQGAFF. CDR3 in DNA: TGTGCCAGTAGTATAGATCTCGGCAGCCAGGGTGCTTTCTTT. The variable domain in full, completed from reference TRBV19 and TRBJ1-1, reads DGGITQSPKYLFRKEGQNVTLSCEQNLNHDAMYWYRQDPGQGLRLIYYSQIVNDFQKGDIAEGYSVSREKKESFPLTVTSAQKNPTAFYLCASSIDLGSQGAFFGQGTRLTVV.

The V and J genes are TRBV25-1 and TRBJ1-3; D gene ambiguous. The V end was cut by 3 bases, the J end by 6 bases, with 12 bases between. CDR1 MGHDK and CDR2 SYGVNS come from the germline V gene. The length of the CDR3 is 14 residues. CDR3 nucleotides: TGTGCCAGCAGTGATGTGGGCCTCTTAAACACCATATATTTT. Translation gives CASSDVGLLNTIYF.

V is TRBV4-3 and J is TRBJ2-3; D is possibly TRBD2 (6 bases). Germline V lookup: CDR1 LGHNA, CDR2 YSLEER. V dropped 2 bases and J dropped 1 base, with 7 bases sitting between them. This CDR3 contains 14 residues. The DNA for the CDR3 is TGCGCCAGCAGCCAAATAGCGGGCACAGATACGCAGTATTTT. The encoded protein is CASSQIAGTDTQYF.

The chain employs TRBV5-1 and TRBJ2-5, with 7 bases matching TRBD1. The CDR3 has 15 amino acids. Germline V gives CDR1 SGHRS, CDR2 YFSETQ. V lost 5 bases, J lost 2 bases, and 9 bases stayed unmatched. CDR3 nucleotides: TGCGCCAGCAGTTTTTCATCAGGGGGTCAAGAGACCCAGTACTTC. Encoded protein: CASSFSSGGQETQYF.

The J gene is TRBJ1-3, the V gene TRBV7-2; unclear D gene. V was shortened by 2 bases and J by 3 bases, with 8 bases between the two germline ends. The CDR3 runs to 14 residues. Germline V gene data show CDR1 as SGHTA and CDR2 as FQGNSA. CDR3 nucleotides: TGTGCCAGCAGCTTACGGGAGTATGGAAACACCATATATTTT. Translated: CASSLREYGNTIYF.

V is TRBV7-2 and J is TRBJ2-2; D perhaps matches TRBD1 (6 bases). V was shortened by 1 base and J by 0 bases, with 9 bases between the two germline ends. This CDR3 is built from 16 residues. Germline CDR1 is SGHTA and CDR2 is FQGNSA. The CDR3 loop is CASSLGYRANTGELFF. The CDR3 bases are TGTGCCAGCAGCTTAGGCTACAGGGCGAACACCGGGGAGCTGTTTTTT.

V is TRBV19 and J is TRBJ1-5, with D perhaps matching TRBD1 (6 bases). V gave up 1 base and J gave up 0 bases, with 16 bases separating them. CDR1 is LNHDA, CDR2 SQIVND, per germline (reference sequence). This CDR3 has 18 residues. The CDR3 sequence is CASSIGGSGATSNQPQHF. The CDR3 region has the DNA TGTGCCAGTAGTATAGGGGGATCAGGGGCCACTAGCAATCAGCCCCAGCATTTT.

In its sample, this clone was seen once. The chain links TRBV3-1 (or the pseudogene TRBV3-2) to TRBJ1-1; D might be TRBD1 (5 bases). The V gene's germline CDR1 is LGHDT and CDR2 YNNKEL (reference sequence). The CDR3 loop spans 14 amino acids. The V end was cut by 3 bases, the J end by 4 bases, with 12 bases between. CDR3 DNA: TGTGCCAGCAGCCACTCATGGGACGGCACTGAAGCTTTCTTT. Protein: CASSHSWDGTEAFF.

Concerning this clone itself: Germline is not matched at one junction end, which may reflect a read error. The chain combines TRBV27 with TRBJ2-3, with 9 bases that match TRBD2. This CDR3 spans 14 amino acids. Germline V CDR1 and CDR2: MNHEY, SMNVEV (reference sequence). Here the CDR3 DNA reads TGTGCCAGCAGTCAGGGGACTAGCAGAGATACGCAGTATTTT. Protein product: CASSQGTSRDTQYF.

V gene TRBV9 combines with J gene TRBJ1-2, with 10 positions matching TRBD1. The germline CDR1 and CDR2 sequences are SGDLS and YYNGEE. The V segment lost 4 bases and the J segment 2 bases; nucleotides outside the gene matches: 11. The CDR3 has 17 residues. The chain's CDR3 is CASSLTGGTLLNYGYTF. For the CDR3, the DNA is TGTGCCAGCAGCCTGACAGGGGGCACCCTACTAAACTATGGCTACACCTTC.

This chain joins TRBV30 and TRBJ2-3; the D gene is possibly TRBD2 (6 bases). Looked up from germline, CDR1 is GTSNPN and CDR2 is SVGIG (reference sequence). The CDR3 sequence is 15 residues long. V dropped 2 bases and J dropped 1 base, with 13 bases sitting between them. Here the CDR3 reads CAWSTLAVGTDTQYF. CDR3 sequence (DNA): TGTGCCTGGAGTACGTTAGCGGTTGGCACAGATACGCAGTATTTT. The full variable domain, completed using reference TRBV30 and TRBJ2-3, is SQTIHQWPATLVQPVGSPLSLECTVEGTSNPNLYWYRQAAGRGLQLLFYSVGIGQISSEVPQNLSASRPQDRQFILSSKKLLLSDSGFYLCAWSTLAVGTDTQYFGPGTRLTVL.

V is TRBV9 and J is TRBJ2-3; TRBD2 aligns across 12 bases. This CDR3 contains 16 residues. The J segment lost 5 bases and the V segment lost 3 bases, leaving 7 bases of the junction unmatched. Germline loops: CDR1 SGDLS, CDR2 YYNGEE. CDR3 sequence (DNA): TGTGCCAGCAGCGACACTAGCGGGGGGCCCTTAGATACGCAGTATTTT. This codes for CASSDTSGGPLDTQYF.

CDR3 nucleotide sequence: TGTGCCAGCAGCTTCCGGGACACTGAAGCTTTCTTT. Translation: CASSFRDTEAFF. The chain employs TRBV5-4 and TRBJ1-1; D is unclear. CDR1 is SGHNT, CDR2 YYREEE, per germline (reference sequence). The V end lost 2 bases, the J end lost 3 bases, and 5 bases lay between the germline ends. The CDR3 runs to 12 residues.

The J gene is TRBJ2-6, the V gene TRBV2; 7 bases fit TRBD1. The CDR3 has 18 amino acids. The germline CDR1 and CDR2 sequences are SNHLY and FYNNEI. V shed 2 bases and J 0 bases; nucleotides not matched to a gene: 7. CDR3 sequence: CASSERDSLVSGANVLTF. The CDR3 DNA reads TGTGCCAGCAGTGAAAGGGACAGTCTTGTCTCTGGGGCCAACGTCCTGACTTTC.

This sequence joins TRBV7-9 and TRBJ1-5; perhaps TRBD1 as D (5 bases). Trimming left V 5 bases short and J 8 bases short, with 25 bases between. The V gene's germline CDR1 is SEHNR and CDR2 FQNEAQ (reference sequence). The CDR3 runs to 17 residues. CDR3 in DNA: TGTGCCAGCAGCCGTGTCCCTTTAAGGGGTCGGAGGAAGCCCCAGCATTTT. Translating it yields CASSRVPLRGRRKPQHF.

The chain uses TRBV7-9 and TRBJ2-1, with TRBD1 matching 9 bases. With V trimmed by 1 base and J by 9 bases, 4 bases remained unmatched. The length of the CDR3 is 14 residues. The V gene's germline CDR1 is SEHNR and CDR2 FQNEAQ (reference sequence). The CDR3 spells CASSLVQGATEQFF. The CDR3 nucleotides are TGTGCCAGCAGCTTAGTACAGGGGGCGACTGAGCAGTTCTTC.

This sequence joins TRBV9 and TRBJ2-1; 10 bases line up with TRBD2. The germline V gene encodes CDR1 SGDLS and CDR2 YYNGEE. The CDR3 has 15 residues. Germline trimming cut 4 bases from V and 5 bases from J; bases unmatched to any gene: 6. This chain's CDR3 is CASSRAGGPNNEQFF. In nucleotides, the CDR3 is TGTGCCAGCAGCCGAGCGGGGGGGCCGAACAATGAGCAGTTCTTC.

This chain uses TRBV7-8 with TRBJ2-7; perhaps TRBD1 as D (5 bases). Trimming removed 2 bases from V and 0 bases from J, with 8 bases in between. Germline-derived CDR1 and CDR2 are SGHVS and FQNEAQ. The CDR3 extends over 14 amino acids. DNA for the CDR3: TGTGCCAGCAGCTTACCGGACAACTCCTACGAGCAGTACTTC. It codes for CASSLPDNSYEQYF.

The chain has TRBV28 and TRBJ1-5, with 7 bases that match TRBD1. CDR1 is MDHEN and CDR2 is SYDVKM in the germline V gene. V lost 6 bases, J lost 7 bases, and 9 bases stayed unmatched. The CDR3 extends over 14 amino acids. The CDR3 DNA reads TGTGCCAGCAGCTCGACAGGGACGAGACAGCCCCAGCATTTT. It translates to CASSSTGTRQPQHF.

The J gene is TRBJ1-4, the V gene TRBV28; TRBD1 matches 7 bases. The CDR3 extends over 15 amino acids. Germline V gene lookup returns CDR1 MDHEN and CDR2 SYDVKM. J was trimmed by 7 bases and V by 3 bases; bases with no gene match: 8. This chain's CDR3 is CASSLPGGAGEKLFF. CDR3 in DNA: TGTGCCAGCAGTTTGCCAGGGGGAGCTGGTGAAAAACTGTTTTTT.

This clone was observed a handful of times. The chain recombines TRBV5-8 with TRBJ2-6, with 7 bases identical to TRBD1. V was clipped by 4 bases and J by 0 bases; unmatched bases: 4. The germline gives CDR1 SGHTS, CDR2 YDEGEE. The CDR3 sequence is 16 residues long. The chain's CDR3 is CASSRGPSSGANVLTF. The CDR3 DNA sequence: TGTGCCAGCAGCAGGGGGCCCAGCTCTGGGGCCAACGTCCTGACTTTC.

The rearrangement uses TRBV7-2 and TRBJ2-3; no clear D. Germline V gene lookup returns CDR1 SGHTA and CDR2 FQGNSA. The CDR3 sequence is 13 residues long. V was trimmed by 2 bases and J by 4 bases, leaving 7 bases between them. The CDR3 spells CASSLRHSDTQYF. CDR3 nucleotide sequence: TGTGCCAGCAGCTTACGCCATTCAGATACGCAGTATTTT.

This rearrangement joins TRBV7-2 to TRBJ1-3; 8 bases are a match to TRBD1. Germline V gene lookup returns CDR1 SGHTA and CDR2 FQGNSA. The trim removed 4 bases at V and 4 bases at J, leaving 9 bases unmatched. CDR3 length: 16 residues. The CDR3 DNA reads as TGTGCCAGCAGCTCAGCAAACAGGGGGTCCGGAAACACCATATATTTT. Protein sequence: CASSSANRGSGNTIYF.

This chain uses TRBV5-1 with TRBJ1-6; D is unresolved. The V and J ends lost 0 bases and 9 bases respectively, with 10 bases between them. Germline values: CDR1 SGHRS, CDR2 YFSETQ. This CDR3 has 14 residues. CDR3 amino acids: CASSLAGYSSPLHF. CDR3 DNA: TGCGCCAGCAGCTTGGCGGGATACAGTTCACCCCTCCACTTT.

The CDR3 DNA sequence: TGTGCCAGCAGCTCCAGCATGACAGACTACAATGAGCAGTTCTTC. Protein: CASSSSMTDYNEQFF. The chain recombines TRBV7-2 with TRBJ2-1; possibly TRBD1 for D (5 bases). The length of the CDR3 is 15 residues. Germline V lookup: CDR1 SGHTA, CDR2 FQGNSA. Trimming stripped 4 bases from V and 3 bases from J, with 13 bases between.

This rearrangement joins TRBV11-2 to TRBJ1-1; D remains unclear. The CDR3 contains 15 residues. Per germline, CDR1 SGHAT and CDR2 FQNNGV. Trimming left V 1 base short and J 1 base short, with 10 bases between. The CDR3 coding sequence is TGTGCCAGCAGCTTAGGCGGATGGAGGAACACTGAAGCTTTCTTT. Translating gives CASSLGGWRNTEAFF.

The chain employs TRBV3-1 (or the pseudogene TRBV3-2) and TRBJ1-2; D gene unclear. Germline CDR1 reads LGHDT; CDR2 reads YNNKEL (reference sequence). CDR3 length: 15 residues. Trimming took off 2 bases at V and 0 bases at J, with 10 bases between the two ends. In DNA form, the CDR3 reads TGTGCCAGCAGCCAATTCCCCGGCGCTAACTATGGCTACACCTTC. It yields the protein CASSQFPGANYGYTF.

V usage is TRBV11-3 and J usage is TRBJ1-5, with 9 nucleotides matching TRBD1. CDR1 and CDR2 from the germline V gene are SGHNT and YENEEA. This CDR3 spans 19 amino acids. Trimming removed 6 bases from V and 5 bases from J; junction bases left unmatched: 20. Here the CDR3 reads CASSRSGDRVTFVDQPQHF. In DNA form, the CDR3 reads TGTGCCAGCAGTAGAAGTGGGGACAGGGTAACATTCGTTGATCAGCCCCAGCATTTT.

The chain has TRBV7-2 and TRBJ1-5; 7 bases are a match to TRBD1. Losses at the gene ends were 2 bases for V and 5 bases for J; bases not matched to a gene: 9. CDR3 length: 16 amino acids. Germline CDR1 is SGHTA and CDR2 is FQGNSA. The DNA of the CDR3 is TGTGCCAGCAGCTTAAGGGGGCGGGGCGGGGATCAGCCCCAGCATTTT. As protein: CASSLRGRGGDQPQHF. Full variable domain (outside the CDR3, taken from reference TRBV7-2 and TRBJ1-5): GAGVSQSPSNKVTEKGKDVELRCDPISGHTALYWYRQSLGQGLEFLIYFQGNSAPDKSGLPSDRFSAERTGGSVSTLTIQRTQQEDSAVYLCASSLRGRGGDQPQHFGDGTRLSIL.